This T cell receptor beta chain was retrieved from a study of blood T cell repertoires in COVID-19. Study overall: The United States, Italy and Spain were the sources of the acute and convalescent COVID-19 samples. PBMCs, B-cell-depleted T cells, or T cells provided the cDNA or gDNA that made up the material.

The CDR3 is 18 amino acids. Germline assignment: CDR1 MNHEY and CDR2 SMNVEV (reference sequence). J was trimmed by 0 bases and V by 5 bases; bases with no gene match: 9. In the original analysis: Reference gene primers were amplified, and this amplification served to estimate nucleated cell counts. Profiling relied on immunoSEQ multiplex PCR, and the TCRdb table lists in-frame clones only, not all of them. V, J and clone size reflect that table, while D and trimming were determined from the DNA. The sample gives roughly 35,000 clones, around 82% of which show up once; roughly 17% is in the top ten. The specimen sequenced was peripheral blood. The sequence derives from a man aged 65 to 85 with acute or convalescent COVID-19. This sequence joins TRBV27 and TRBJ2-6; 8 bases are shared with TRBD2. The CDR3 sequence is CASSDSGTRFSGANVLTF. Written as DNA, the CDR3 is TGTGCCAGCAGTGATAGCGGGACTAGGTTCTCTGGGGCCAACGTCCTGACTTTC. Full variable domain (remainder filled in from reference TRBV27 and TRBJ2-6): EAQVTQNPRYLITVTGKKLTVTCSQNMNHEYMSWYRQDPGLGLRQIYYSMNVEVTDKGDVPEGYKVSRKEKRNFPLILESPSPNQTSLYFCASSDSGTRFSGANVLTFGAGSRLTVL.